Shown below are 27 T cell receptor beta chains from a single sample sequenced in a study of T cell clones after liver transplantation. Profiling relied on immunoSEQ multiplex PCR, and the TCRdb table lists in-frame clones only, not all of them. The sample has under 15,000 clones, over 65% seen once. The sequenced sample was CD8+ T cells from blood, obtained at the 22-month timepoint. All receptors derive from a human patient who received a liver transplant. Some T cells could come from the graft donor.

This clone was detected only a few times. A junction boundary mismatches the germline segment, possibly from a read error. The V gene is TRBV5-6, the J gene TRBJ1-2; 8 bases match TRBD1. CDR1 SGHDT and CDR2 YYEEEE come from the germline V gene. This CDR3 has 12 amino acids. The CDR3 nucleotides are TGTGCCAGCAGCGCAACAACGACAGGGGCCCACTTC. Its protein product is CASSATTTGAHF.

This chain joins TRBV6-1 and TRBJ2-7, with a weak D call TRBD1 (5 bases). Germline V CDR1 and CDR2: MNHNS, SASEGT. This CDR3 has 14 amino acids. Trimming pared 3 bases from V and 3 bases from J, leaving 12 bases between. In DNA, the CDR3 is TGTGCCAGCAGTGAGTTCTGGGGCGGCTACGAGCAGTACTTC. The encoded protein is CASSEFWGGYEQYF.

The chain uses TRBV10-3 and TRBJ2-4, with a possible D match to TRBD1 (5 bases). The V gene lost 3 bases and the J gene lost 2 bases, with 14 bases spanning the gap. Germline assignment: CDR1 ENHRY and CDR2 SYGVKD. The CDR3 has 16 amino acids. The DNA for the CDR3 is TGTGCCATCAGTGATAGCCAGGGAAGAACCAAAAACATTCAGTACTTC. Its protein product is CAISDSQGRTKNIQYF.

DNA of the CDR3: TGTGCCAGCAGCTTAATGCCTAGCGGTCTGGGTGAGCAGTTCTTC. It translates to CASSLMPSGLGEQFF. This chain connects TRBV7-3 to TRBJ2-1; 7 positions agree with TRBD2. Germline V CDR1 and CDR2: SGHTA, FQGTGA. This CDR3 has 15 amino acids. With V trimmed by 1 base and J by 9 bases, 9 bases remained unmatched. Combining the CDR3 with reference TRBV7-3 and TRBJ2-1 gives the whole variable domain GAGVSQTPSNKVTEKGKYVELRCDPISGHTALYWYRQSLGQGPEFLIYFQGTGAADDSGLPNDRFFAVRPEGSVSTLKIQRTERGDSAVYLCASSLMPSGLGEQFFGPGTRLTVL.

The rearrangement links TRBV7-2 to TRBJ1-1; D ambiguous. CDR3 length: 14 residues. In germline, CDR1 is SGHTA, CDR2 FQGNSA. Trimming stripped 2 bases from V and 7 bases from J, with 14 bases between. The CDR3 protein is CASSLIVGVVEAFF. CDR3 coding DNA: TGTGCCAGCAGCTTAATCGTCGGGGTGGTTGAAGCTTTCTTT.

The rearrangement links TRBV7-6 to TRBJ1-1; weak D call: TRBD1 (6 bases). Trimming cost V 4 bases and J 7 bases, with 16 bases left between them. Germline CDR1 SGHVS, CDR2 FNYEAQ. CDR3 length equals 14 residues. The CDR3 DNA follows: TGTGCCAGCAGCTCCCGCCCGGGGGCTAGTGAAGCTTTCTTT. It codes for CASSSRPGASEAFF.

V usage is TRBV6-5 and J usage is TRBJ1-1; D remains unclear. This CDR3 region has 12 residues. V was cut by 2 bases and J by 4 bases, with 5 bases left in between. CDR1 and CDR2 from the germline V gene are MNHEY and SVGAGI. CDR3 nucleotides: TGTGCCAGCAGTTACGCCGGCACTGAAGCTTTCTTT. This translates into CASSYAGTEAFF.

This chain uses TRBV7-6 with TRBJ2-5; TRBD1 aligns across 7 bases. The junction had 8 bases not matched to a gene; V was cut back by 2 bases and J by 5 bases. Germline assignment: CDR1 SGHVS and CDR2 FNYEAQ. There are 15 residues in the CDR3. CDR3 loop: CASSLTGQFRETQYF. Here the CDR3 DNA reads TGTGCCAGCAGCTTAACGGGACAGTTCCGGGAGACCCAGTACTTC.

V is TRBV9 and J is TRBJ2-5; D not resolved. The germline V gene encodes CDR1 SGDLS and CDR2 YYNGEE. The V end lost 0 bases, the J end lost 5 bases, and 2 bases lay between the germline ends. CDR3 length equals 11 residues. CDR3 coding DNA: TGTGCCAGCAGCGTAGAGGAGACCCAGTACTTC. This sequence encodes CASSVEETQYF.

This clone is large in the sample. V usage is TRBV11-1 and J usage is TRBJ2-5, with 10 bases identical to TRBD2. The CDR3 has 15 residues. Germline CDR1 is SGHAT and CDR2 is FQDESV (reference sequence). Trimming cost V 5 bases and J 5 bases; bases outside gene matches: 8. CDR3 in amino acids: CASSQKRGGYETQYF. Written as DNA, the CDR3 is TGTGCCAGCAGCCAAAAGCGGGGGGGATACGAGACCCAGTACTTC.

V gene TRBV7-6 combines with J gene TRBJ2-3, with TRBD2 as a possible D gene (8 bases). Between the trimmed V and J ends, which lost 8 bases and 6 bases, there was a span of 24 bases. The germline gives CDR1 SGHVS, CDR2 FNYEAQ. This CDR3 has 16 amino acids. CDR3 amino acids: CASAGGRETSADTQYF. Written as DNA, the CDR3 is TGTGCCAGCGCAGGGGGGAGGGAGACTAGCGCGGATACGCAGTATTTT.

The chain joins TRBV4-2 to TRBJ2-2, with 9 nucleotides matching TRBD2. The germline V gene encodes CDR1 LGHNA and CDR2 YNFKEQ. V trimming: 0 bases; J trimming: 2 bases; junction bases outside the gene matches: 4. There are 17 residues in the CDR3. CDR3 loop: CASSQEGGRANTGELFF. CDR3 bases: TGTGCCAGCAGCCAAGAAGGCGGGAGGGCCAACACCGGGGAGCTGTTTTTT.

The V gene is TRBV4-1, the J gene TRBJ2-7; maybe TRBD2 (5 bases). The V gene lost 4 bases and the J gene lost 6 bases, with 22 bases spanning the gap. CDR1 MGHRA and CDR2 YSYEKL come from the germline V gene. The CDR3 loop spans 16 amino acids. The CDR3 sequence: CASSPNERGFSSEQYF. DNA for the CDR3: TGCGCCAGCAGCCCCAACGAACGGGGTTTCAGCTCCGAGCAGTACTTC.

The chain has TRBV4-1 and TRBJ1-5; TRBD1 agrees at 10 bases. With 4 bases clipped from V and 4 bases from J, the junction kept 10 bases outside the gene matches. CDR1 is MGHRA and CDR2 is YSYEKL in the germline V gene. The CDR3 is 17 residues long. CDR3 protein: CASSRASRTGGNQPQHF. Here the CDR3 DNA reads TGCGCCAGCAGCCGAGCGTCCCGGACAGGGGGAAATCAGCCCCAGCATTTT.

This clone was seen a handful of times. This sequence joins TRBV4-3 and TRBJ2-2, with 10 positions matching TRBD2. The junction had 9 bases not matched to a gene; V was cut back by 0 bases and J by 2 bases. Germline values: CDR1 LGHNA, CDR2 YSLEER. This CDR3 is built from 19 residues. This chain's CDR3 is CASSQDILAGDENTGELFF. DNA for the CDR3: TGCGCCAGCAGCCAAGACATCCTAGCGGGGGACGAAAACACCGGGGAGCTGTTTTTT.

The chain is built from TRBV27 and TRBJ2-1, with no clear D. V was trimmed by 5 bases and J by 2 bases, leaving 10 bases between them. Germline V gene data show CDR1 as MNHEY and CDR2 as SMNVEV (reference sequence). The CDR3 sequence is 14 residues long. The CDR3 protein is CASSPYSPYNEQFF. The CDR3 DNA is TGTGCCAGCAGTCCCTACTCCCCCTACAATGAGCAGTTCTTC.

CDR3 protein: CASSPISPSGGSYNEQFF. CDR3 nucleotides: TGCGCCAGCAGCCCCATTTCCCCTAGCGGGGGCTCATACAATGAGCAGTTCTTC. J is TRBJ2-1 and V is TRBV4-1, with 10 positions matching TRBD2. Germline loops: CDR1 MGHRA, CDR2 YSYEKL. The CDR3 runs to 18 residues. Trimming cost V 4 bases and J 4 bases; bases outside gene matches: 13.

The chain uses TRBV7-9 and TRBJ2-2, with 7 bases aligning to TRBD2. Germline-derived CDR1 and CDR2 are SEHNR and FQNEAQ (reference sequence). The CDR3 has 17 amino acids. The junction had 15 bases not matched to a gene; V was cut back by 5 bases and J by 6 bases. The CDR3 sequence: CASSELTGGLRSGELFF. The CDR3 DNA sequence: TGTGCCAGCAGCGAATTGACGGGGGGTCTAAGATCCGGGGAGCTGTTTTTT.

The J gene is TRBJ1-4, the V gene TRBV29-1, with D possibly matching TRBD1 (5 bases). From germline, CDR1 is SQVTM and CDR2 ANQGSEA. The CDR3 extends over 14 amino acids. Trimming left V 6 bases short and J 0 bases short, with 11 bases between. The CDR3 loop is CSVADSATNEKLFF. The CDR3, as DNA: TGCAGCGTAGCAGACAGTGCAACTAATGAAAAACTGTTTTTT.

The J gene is TRBJ2-6, the V gene TRBV4-1, with D perhaps TRBD2 (6 bases). This CDR3 comprises 14 residues. Germline V gives CDR1 MGHRA, CDR2 YSYEKL. V was trimmed by 3 bases and J by 4 bases, leaving 7 bases between them. The CDR3 DNA sequence: TGCGCCAGCAGCCAGGAGGGGGGGGCCAACGTCCTGACTTTC. Protein sequence: CASSQEGGANVLTF.

The chain carries TRBV6-6 and TRBJ2-4; D is undetermined. Per germline, CDR1 MNHNY and CDR2 SVGAGI (reference sequence). This CDR3 has 15 residues. Trimming took 0 bases from V and 0 from J, leaving 6 bases between them. CDR3 nucleotides: TGTGCCAGCAGTTACTCGGCGCTAGCCAAAAACATTCAGTACTTC. This codes for CASSYSALAKNIQYF.

The chain carries TRBV4-2 and TRBJ2-3; TRBD1 is a possible D gene (5 bases). Germline CDR1 and CDR2: LGHNA and YNFKEQ. The CDR3 length is 14 residues. Trimming cost V 0 bases and J 6 bases, with 10 bases left between them. CDR3 coding DNA: TGTGCCAGCAGCCAAGAATTAGGGGCCGATACGCAGTATTTT. Its translation: CASSQELGADTQYF.

Only one count was recorded for this clone. The genes are TRBV6-6 and TRBJ2-2, with TRBD1 as a possible D gene (6 bases). Trimming took off 8 bases at V and 3 bases at J, with 19 bases between the two ends. This CDR3 comprises 16 residues. Germline values: CDR1 MNHNY, CDR2 SVGAGI (reference sequence). CDR3 in amino acids: CASHPRTEPDTGELFF. CDR3 nucleotides: TGTGCCAGCCATCCAAGGACAGAACCCGACACCGGGGAGCTGTTTTTT.

The chain combines TRBV7-9 with TRBJ2-4; D is possibly TRBD2 (7 bases). The CDR3 sequence is 18 residues long. Trimming took 5 bases from V and 6 from J, leaving 26 bases between them. Germline-derived CDR1 and CDR2 are SEHNR and FQNEAQ (reference sequence). The CDR3 spells CASSPKHREGFLGNIQYF. DNA of the CDR3: TGTGCCAGCAGCCCGAAGCACAGGGAGGGTTTTTTAGGAAACATTCAGTACTTC.

The chain employs TRBV4-1 and TRBJ2-5; 10 nucleotides match TRBD1. Germline assignment: CDR1 MGHRA and CDR2 YSYEKL. The CDR3 runs to 17 residues. V lost 0 bases, J lost 7 bases, and 11 bases stayed unmatched. The CDR3 region is CASSQDFPGQGSATQYF. As DNA, the CDR3 is TGCGCCAGCAGCCAAGATTTCCCGGGACAGGGGTCGGCGACCCAGTACTTC.

This clone was detected once. The CDR3 DNA is TGTGCCAGCAGTTTAAGGGGGCCTTACGAGCAGTACTTC. Its protein product is CASSLRGPYEQYF. The chain joins TRBV27 to TRBJ2-7; 7 bases agree with TRBD1. CDR3 length: 13 amino acids. CDR1 and CDR2 from the germline V gene are MNHEY and SMNVEV (reference sequence). The junction had 2 bases not matched to a gene; V was cut back by 2 bases and J by 4 bases.

This chain connects TRBV7-9 to TRBJ1-4, with D perhaps TRBD1 (6 bases). The germline V gene has CDR1 SEHNR and CDR2 FQNEAQ (reference sequence). CDR3 length equals 15 residues. V lost 5 bases, J lost 1 base, and 11 bases lay in between. The DNA for the CDR3 is TGTGCCAGCAGCGAACTACAGGGAACTAATGAAAAACTGTTTTTT. Its protein product is CASSELQGTNEKLFF.